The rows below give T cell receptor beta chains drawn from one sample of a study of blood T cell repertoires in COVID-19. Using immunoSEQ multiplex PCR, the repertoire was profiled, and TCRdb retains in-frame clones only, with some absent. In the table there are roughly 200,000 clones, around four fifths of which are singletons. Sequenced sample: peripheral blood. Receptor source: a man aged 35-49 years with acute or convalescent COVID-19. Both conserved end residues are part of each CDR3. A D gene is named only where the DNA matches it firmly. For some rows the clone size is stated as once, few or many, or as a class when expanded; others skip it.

cdr3_aa: CASSSPSYYGVADGYTF
cdr3_nt: TGTGCCAGCAGCTCCCCCTCTTATTATGGGGTAGCGGACGGCTACACCTTC
j_call: TRBJ1-2
d_call: .
v_call: TRBV7-9
clone_size: .

cdr3_aa: CASIGLAGDEWETQYF
cdr3_nt: TGTGCCAGCATCGGACTAGCGGGAGACGAGTGGGAGACCCAGTACTTC
j_call: TRBJ2-5
d_call: TRBD2
v_call: TRBV25-1
clone_size: .

cdr3_aa: CASSYPQGGGANVLTF
cdr3_nt: TGTGCCAGCAGTTACCCCCAGGGTGGTGGGGCCAACGTCCTGACTTTC
j_call: TRBJ2-6
d_call: .
v_call: TRBV6-6
clone_size: .

cdr3_aa: CASQGLAGPQETQYF
cdr3_nt: TGTGCCAGCCAGGGACTAGCGGGACCCCAAGAGACCCAGTACTTC
j_call: TRBJ2-5
d_call: TRBD2
v_call: TRBV18
clone_size: once

cdr3_aa: CASSLGYLAEETQYF
cdr3_nt: TGTGCCAGCAGCTTAGGATACCTAGCGGAAGAGACCCAGTACTTC
j_call: TRBJ2-5
d_call: TRBD2
v_call: TRBV11-3
clone_size: .

cdr3_aa: CASSLRSSGGVRGYNEQFF
cdr3_nt: TGCGCCAGCAGCTTGCGTTCTAGCGGGGGGGTTAGGGGATACAATGAGCAGTTCTTC
j_call: TRBJ2-1
d_call: TRBD2
v_call: TRBV5-1
clone_size: .

cdr3_aa: CASSIVKGAHDNQPQHF
cdr3_nt: TGTGCCAGTAGTATAGTTAAGGGGGCGCATGACAATCAGCCCCAGCATTTT
j_call: TRBJ1-5
d_call: TRBD1
v_call: TRBV19
clone_size: .

cdr3_aa: CASSGNRGANTEAFF
cdr3_nt: TGTGCCAGCAGCGGTAACAGGGGGGCGAACACTGAAGCTTTCTTT
j_call: TRBJ1-1
d_call: TRBD1
v_call: TRBV5-6
clone_size: .

cdr3_aa: CASSSNSYGYTF
cdr3_nt: TGTGCCAGCAGTTCTAACAGCTATGGCTACACCTTC
j_call: TRBJ1-2
d_call: .
v_call: TRBV27
clone_size: .

cdr3_aa: CASSYSNSQEQFF
cdr3_nt: TGTGCCAGCAGTTACTCGAATTCCCAGGAGCAGTTCTTC
j_call: TRBJ2-1
d_call: .
v_call: TRBV6-5
clone_size: .

cdr3_aa: CSVVFGGYSYNEQFF
cdr3_nt: TGCAGCGTTGTTTTTGGAGGATATTCCTACAATGAGCAGTTCTTC
j_call: TRBJ2-1
d_call: .
v_call: TRBV29-1
clone_size: .

cdr3_aa: CASSPGTSGYADTQYF
cdr3_nt: TGTGCCAGCAGCCCAGGGACTAGCGGGTATGCAGATACGCAGTATTTT
j_call: TRBJ2-3
d_call: TRBD2
v_call: TRBV11-3
clone_size: .

cdr3_aa: CASSRTGGGQETQYF
cdr3_nt: TGTGCCAGCAGTAGGACAGGGGGCGGACAAGAGACCCAGTACTTC
j_call: TRBJ2-5
d_call: TRBD1
v_call: TRBV6-6
clone_size: .

cdr3_aa: CASSARTGGAAYTEAFF
cdr3_nt: TGTGCCAGCAGCGCCCGGACAGGGGGCGCGGCATACACTGAAGCTTTCTTT
j_call: TRBJ1-1
d_call: TRBD1
v_call: TRBV5-4
clone_size: .

cdr3_aa: CASSQGTGVGGQETQYF
cdr3_nt: TGTGCCAGCAGCCAAGGGACAGGGGTAGGGGGGCAAGAGACCCAGTACTTC
j_call: TRBJ2-5
d_call: TRBD1
v_call: TRBV4-2
clone_size: .

cdr3_aa: CAARQGAGTEAFF
cdr3_nt: TGTGCCGCGAGACAGGGGGCGGGCACTGAAGCTTTCTTT
j_call: TRBJ1-1
d_call: TRBD1
v_call: TRBV19
clone_size: .

cdr3_aa: CASSLAGLAVYEQYF
cdr3_nt: TGTGCCAGCAGCTTAGCGGGACTAGCGGTCTACGAGCAGTACTTC
j_call: TRBJ2-7
d_call: TRBD2
v_call: TRBV7-9
clone_size: few

cdr3_aa: CASSLAGLNTEAFF
cdr3_nt: TGTGCCAGCAGCTTAGCGGGGCTGAACACTGAAGCTTTCTTT
j_call: TRBJ1-1
d_call: .
v_call: TRBV7-9
clone_size: .

cdr3_aa: CASSLLSGAGDNEQFF
cdr3_nt: TGTGCCAGCAGCTTACTTTCCGGAGCGGGGGACAATGAGCAGTTCTTC
j_call: TRBJ2-1
d_call: TRBD2
v_call: TRBV7-2
clone_size: .

cdr3_aa: CAISATTLSGNTIYF
cdr3_nt: TGTGCCATCAGTGCCACGACTCTCTCTGGAAACACCATATATTTT
j_call: TRBJ1-3
d_call: .
v_call: TRBV10-3
clone_size: .

cdr3_aa: CASSPPGLAGGEQYF
cdr3_nt: TGTGCCAGCTCACCACCGGGACTAGCGGGAGGCGAGCAGTACTTC
j_call: TRBJ2-7
d_call: TRBD2
v_call: TRBV18
clone_size: .

cdr3_aa: CAWNGLAGVTNEQFF
cdr3_nt: TGTGCCTGGAACGGACTAGCGGGAGTGACAAATGAGCAGTTCTTC
j_call: TRBJ2-1
d_call: TRBD2
v_call: TRBV30
clone_size: .

cdr3_aa: CASSLDLGSRETQYF
cdr3_nt: TGTGCCAGCAGCTTGGATCTGGGGAGCAGAGAGACCCAGTACTTC
j_call: TRBJ2-5
d_call: .
v_call: TRBV5-4
clone_size: .

cdr3_aa: CASSLRESTEAFF
cdr3_nt: TGTGCCAGCAGTTTGCGTGAGAGCACTGAAGCTTTCTTT
j_call: TRBJ1-1
d_call: .
v_call: TRBV12-3/TRBV12-4
clone_size: .

cdr3_aa: CASSSMDQAYTDTQYF
cdr3_nt: TGTGCCAGCAGTTCGATGGATCAGGCATACACAGATACGCAGTATTTT
j_call: TRBJ2-3
d_call: .
v_call: TRBV28
clone_size: .

cdr3_aa: CASSLTGQGASEKLFF
cdr3_nt: TGCGCCAGCAGCTTGACCGGACAGGGGGCCTCGGAAAAACTGTTTTTT
j_call: TRBJ1-4
d_call: TRBD1
v_call: TRBV5-1
clone_size: .

cdr3_aa: CASSPGTGPYGYTF
cdr3_nt: TGTGCCAGCTCACCCGGGACAGGGCCCTATGGCTACACCTTC
j_call: TRBJ1-2
d_call: TRBD1
v_call: TRBV18
clone_size: .

cdr3_aa: CASSELQGGAGNTIYF
cdr3_nt: TGCGCCAGCAGCGAATTACAAGGGGGGGCTGGAAACACCATATATTTT
j_call: TRBJ1-3
d_call: .
v_call: TRBV4-1
clone_size: .

cdr3_aa: CASSFLGAESNEQFF
cdr3_nt: TGTGCCAGCAGCTTTTTGGGAGCGGAGTCGAATGAGCAGTTCTTC
j_call: TRBJ2-1
d_call: .
v_call: TRBV7-9
clone_size: .

cdr3_aa: CSVDRAVNTEAFF
cdr3_nt: TGCAGCGTTGACAGGGCGGTGAACACTGAAGCTTTCTTT
j_call: TRBJ1-1
d_call: .
v_call: TRBV29-1
clone_size: .

cdr3_aa: CASSSHLSTGEETQYF
cdr3_nt: TGTGCCAGCAGTTCCCACCTTTCGACAGGGGAAGAGACCCAGTACTTC
j_call: TRBJ2-5
d_call: TRBD1
v_call: TRBV6-5
clone_size: .

cdr3_aa: CASSLESRRAQYF
cdr3_nt: TGTGCCAGCAGCTTAGAGTCTCGCCGGGCGCAGTATTTT
j_call: TRBJ2-3
d_call: .
v_call: TRBV7-2
clone_size: .

cdr3_aa: CASSRDRYNEKLFF
cdr3_nt: TGTGCCAGCAGCCGGGACAGGTATAATGAAAAACTGTTTTTT
j_call: TRBJ1-4
d_call: TRBD1
v_call: TRBV5-4
clone_size: once

cdr3_aa: CASSQDPTGYTEAFF
cdr3_nt: TGTGCCAGCAGCCAAGATCCCACGGGGTACACTGAAGCTTTCTTT
j_call: TRBJ1-1
d_call: .
v_call: TRBV3-1/TRBV3-2
clone_size: .

cdr3_aa: CASSLPYQETQYF
cdr3_nt: TGTGCCAGCAGTCTTCCGTACCAAGAGACCCAGTACTTC
j_call: TRBJ2-5
d_call: .
v_call: TRBV27
clone_size: .

cdr3_aa: CASSRTFGGSADTQYF
cdr3_nt: TGTGCCAGCAGCCGCACGTTCGGCGGGAGTGCAGATACGCAGTATTTT
j_call: TRBJ2-3
d_call: TRBD2
v_call: TRBV14
clone_size: .

cdr3_aa: CAWSVSVNTEAFF
cdr3_nt: TGTGCCTGGAGTGTATCGGTGAACACTGAAGCTTTCTTT
j_call: TRBJ1-1
d_call: .
v_call: TRBV30
clone_size: .

cdr3_aa: CASSSRKVRSNSPLHF
cdr3_nt: TGTGCCAGCAGCTCCAGGAAGGTCAGGTCAAATTCACCCCTCCACTTT
j_call: TRBJ1-6
d_call: .
v_call: TRBV21-1
clone_size: .

cdr3_aa: CASSLGVGSAGANVLTF
cdr3_nt: TGTGCCAGCAGTTTAGGGGTTGGGAGTGCGGGGGCCAACGTCCTGACTTTC
j_call: TRBJ2-6
d_call: .
v_call: TRBV27
clone_size: .

cdr3_aa: CASSLTTEADGYTF
cdr3_nt: TGTGCCAGCAGCTTAACGACAGAGGCAGACGGCTACACCTTC
j_call: TRBJ1-2
d_call: .
v_call: TRBV7-9
clone_size: .

cdr3_aa: CASSYSTFSGEQYF
cdr3_nt: TGTGCCAGCAGTTACTCGACTTTTAGCGGCGAGCAGTACTTC
j_call: TRBJ2-7
d_call: .
v_call: TRBV6-2/TRBV6-3
clone_size: .

cdr3_aa: CASTTGGAGELFF
cdr3_nt: TGTGCCAGCACGACAGGTGGGGCCGGGGAGCTGTTTTTT
j_call: TRBJ2-2
d_call: .
v_call: TRBV28
clone_size: .

cdr3_aa: CAISDGRISGNTIYF
cdr3_nt: TGTGCCATCAGTGACGGCAGGATCTCTGGAAACACCATATATTTT
j_call: TRBJ1-3
d_call: .
v_call: TRBV10-3
clone_size: .

cdr3_aa: CASSDRQGNEKLFF
cdr3_nt: TGTGCCAGCAGTGACAGACAGGGGAATGAAAAACTGTTTTTT
j_call: TRBJ1-4
d_call: TRBD1
v_call: TRBV6-2/TRBV6-3
clone_size: .

cdr3_aa: CASMIGNNEQFF
cdr3_nt: TGTGCCAGTATGATCGGGAACAATGAGCAGTTCTTC
j_call: TRBJ2-1
d_call: .
v_call: TRBV19
clone_size: .